A selection of T cell receptor beta chains follows, all from one sample in a study of OX40 agonist ivuxolimab in advanced cancers. Measured with immunoSEQ multiplex PCR; TCRdb has only the in-frame clones, and not every one. The sample lists some 41,000 clones; approximately 87% were seen once. The sample in question was CD4+ or CD8+ T cells sorted from blood, obtained in a trial of the OX40 agonist ivuxolimab. These receptors all come from an adult with an advanced solid tumor such as melanoma, head and neck, liver or kidney cancer. CDR3s include the opening cysteine and the closing phenylalanine or tryptophan. D genes are given only for firm matches. The listing skips clone size in some rows; elsewhere it reads once, few, many or a size class.

v_call: TRBV5-6; clone_size: NA; j_call: TRBJ1-1; d_call: TRBD1; cdr3_nt: TGTGCCAGCAAAATACAGGGGCGGAACACTGAAGCTTTCTTT; cdr3_aa: CASKIQGRNTEAFF
v_call: TRBV7-2; clone_size: once; j_call: TRBJ2-5; d_call: TRBD2; cdr3_nt: TGTGCCAGCAGCGCCGACCTAGCGGGGGGGCGGGGTCTTCAGACCCAGTACTTC; cdr3_aa: CASSADLAGGRGLQTQYF
v_call: TRBV7-2; clone_size: NA; j_call: TRBJ2-2; d_call: NA; cdr3_nt: TGTGCCAGCAGCCCTTCTAACACCGGGGAGCTGTTTTTT; cdr3_aa: CASSPSNTGELFF
v_call: TRBV6-1; clone_size: NA; j_call: TRBJ1-5; d_call: TRBD1; cdr3_nt: TGTGCCAGCAGTGAAGAGGGGGCAAGCAATCAGCCCCAGCATTTT; cdr3_aa: CASSEEGASNQPQHF
v_call: TRBV25-1; clone_size: NA; j_call: TRBJ2-1; d_call: TRBD2; cdr3_nt: TGTGCCAGCAGTGAATCAAGGCGGGGGGGCGTTGAGCAGTTCTTC; cdr3_aa: CASSESRRGGVEQFF
v_call: TRBV28; clone_size: NA; j_call: TRBJ1-2; d_call: NA; cdr3_nt: TGTGCCAGCAGTTTCGAGGGCCCGTATGGCTACACCTTC; cdr3_aa: CASSFEGPYGYTF
v_call: TRBV10-3; clone_size: NA; j_call: TRBJ2-1; d_call: NA; cdr3_nt: TGTGCCATCATGGAACTGAGCGGAAACTCCTACAATGAGCAGTTCTTC; cdr3_aa: CAIMELSGNSYNEQFF
v_call: TRBV5-1; clone_size: NA; j_call: TRBJ2-3; d_call: TRBD2; cdr3_nt: TGCGCCAGCAGTCGTGAAACTAGCGGGGGGCTCGGCACGCAGTATTTT; cdr3_aa: CASSRETSGGLGTQYF
v_call: TRBV15; clone_size: NA; j_call: TRBJ1-3; d_call: TRBD1; cdr3_nt: TGTGCCACCAGCATCGTCTTGGGACAGGGGGACGGAAACACCATATATTTT; cdr3_aa: CATSIVLGQGDGNTIYF
v_call: TRBV7-2; clone_size: NA; j_call: TRBJ2-1; d_call: NA; cdr3_nt: TGTGCCAGCAGCTCTGACACTCACGGCGGTGAGCAGTTCTTC; cdr3_aa: CASSSDTHGGEQFF
v_call: TRBV19; clone_size: NA; j_call: TRBJ2-1; d_call: TRBD2; cdr3_nt: TGTGCCAGTAGTATACAGGGAGAGGGTAGCGGGAGGGACAATGAGCAGTTCTTC; cdr3_aa: CASSIQGEGSGRDNEQFF
v_call: TRBV6-1; clone_size: NA; j_call: TRBJ2-7; d_call: TRBD1; cdr3_nt: TGTGCCAGCAGTGGGCTGGGACAGGGATACGAGCAGTACTTC; cdr3_aa: CASSGLGQGYEQYF
v_call: TRBV30; clone_size: NA; j_call: TRBJ1-5; d_call: TRBD1; cdr3_nt: TGTGCCTGGAGTGTAACAGCAGGGGGTGGAAATCAGCCCCAGCATTTT; cdr3_aa: CAWSVTAGGGNQPQHF
v_call: TRBV7-6; clone_size: NA; j_call: TRBJ1-1; d_call: TRBD1; cdr3_nt: TGTGCCAGCAGCCCCGGCCCAGGGGGGAGGACTGAAGCTTTCTTT; cdr3_aa: CASSPGPGGRTEAFF
v_call: TRBV6-5; clone_size: NA; j_call: TRBJ2-3; d_call: NA; cdr3_nt: TGTGCCAGCAGTTACTCGGCGGGGGCGGATAGAGATACGCAGTATTTT; cdr3_aa: CASSYSAGADRDTQYF
v_call: TRBV5-6; clone_size: NA; j_call: TRBJ1-3; d_call: NA; cdr3_nt: TGTGCCAGCAGCGGAGGACGGCTGCCTGGAAACACCATATATTTT; cdr3_aa: CASSGGRLPGNTIYF
v_call: TRBV7-3; clone_size: NA; j_call: TRBJ2-7; d_call: NA; cdr3_nt: TGTGCCAGCAGCCCGAACGCCGGGAGTTACGAGCAGTACTTC; cdr3_aa: CASSPNAGSYEQYF
v_call: TRBV19; clone_size: NA; j_call: TRBJ1-2; d_call: NA; cdr3_nt: TGTGCCAGTAGTATGGTTGGAAACTATGGCTACACCTTC; cdr3_aa: CASSMVGNYGYTF
v_call: TRBV7-3; clone_size: NA; j_call: TRBJ2-1; d_call: TRBD2; cdr3_nt: TGTGCCAGCAGCTCCCGACTAGCGGGAGAACTCAATGAGCAGTTCTTC; cdr3_aa: CASSSRLAGELNEQFF
v_call: TRBV5-1; clone_size: NA; j_call: TRBJ1-6; d_call: NA; cdr3_nt: TGCGCCAGCAGCTTGTCGGTACCTAATTCACCCCTCCACTTT; cdr3_aa: CASSLSVPNSPLHF
v_call: TRBV14; clone_size: few; j_call: TRBJ1-6; d_call: NA; cdr3_nt: TGTGCCAGCAGCCAAGAGGTCGATTCACCCCTCCACTTT; cdr3_aa: CASSQEVDSPLHF
v_call: TRBV19; clone_size: NA; j_call: TRBJ1-5; d_call: NA; cdr3_nt: TGTGCCAGTAGTATCGCGTACGGGATTGGCAATCAGCCCCAGCATTTT; cdr3_aa: CASSIAYGIGNQPQHF
v_call: TRBV2; clone_size: NA; j_call: TRBJ2-2; d_call: NA; cdr3_nt: TGTGCCAGCAGAGTGGGGGCGGGCGGGGAGCTGTTTTTT; cdr3_aa: CASRVGAGGELFF
v_call: TRBV10-3; clone_size: NA; j_call: TRBJ2-1; d_call: TRBD2; cdr3_nt: TGTGCCATCAGAGGAGGGACGGGGCGGGAGTCTGGCTCCTACAATGAGCAGTTCTTC; cdr3_aa: CAIRGGTGRESGSYNEQFF
v_call: TRBV18; clone_size: NA; j_call: TRBJ1-1; d_call: NA; cdr3_nt: TGTGCCAGCTCACCACCGGGGGGGTTGAACACTGAAGCTTTCTTT; cdr3_aa: CASSPPGGLNTEAFF
v_call: TRBV5-6; clone_size: few; j_call: TRBJ2-5; d_call: NA; cdr3_nt: TGTGCCAGCAGCCGACCGGGACCTTGGGAGACCCAGTACTTC; cdr3_aa: CASSRPGPWETQYF
v_call: TRBV5-4; clone_size: NA; j_call: TRBJ2-5; d_call: TRBD1; cdr3_nt: TGTGCCAGCAGCCGGAAGGGGGCAGGAGAGACCCAGTACTTC; cdr3_aa: CASSRKGAGETQYF
v_call: TRBV7-3; clone_size: NA; j_call: TRBJ2-3; d_call: TRBD1; cdr3_nt: TGTGCCAGCAGCTCCGGGACAGGGACAGATACGCAGTATTTT; cdr3_aa: CASSSGTGTDTQYF
v_call: TRBV2; clone_size: NA; j_call: TRBJ2-5; d_call: TRBD2; cdr3_nt: TGTGCCAGCAGTCTAGGGGCTAGCGGGGGGACCCAGTACTTC; cdr3_aa: CASSLGASGGTQYF
v_call: TRBV6-4; clone_size: NA; j_call: TRBJ1-1; d_call: NA; cdr3_nt: TGTGCCAGCAGGGTACAGGGTCGGGGCACTGAAGCTTTCTTT; cdr3_aa: CASRVQGRGTEAFF
v_call: TRBV2; clone_size: NA; j_call: TRBJ2-3; d_call: TRBD2; cdr3_nt: TGTGCCAATGCCGGGACTAGCGGCACAGATACGCAGTATTTT; cdr3_aa: CANAGTSGTDTQYF
v_call: TRBV7-9; clone_size: NA; j_call: TRBJ1-2; d_call: TRBD1; cdr3_nt: TGTGCCAGCTCGCCCGGGACAGGGGACTATGGCTACACCTTC; cdr3_aa: CASSPGTGDYGYTF
v_call: TRBV2; clone_size: NA; j_call: TRBJ2-3; d_call: NA; cdr3_nt: TGTGCCAGCAGTGACTTCACCCGCACAGATACGCAGTATTTT; cdr3_aa: CASSDFTRTDTQYF
v_call: TRBV6-6; clone_size: few; j_call: TRBJ1-5; d_call: NA; cdr3_nt: TGTGCCAGCAGTTTGGGCAATCAGCCCCAGCATTTT; cdr3_aa: CASSLGNQPQHF
v_call: TRBV6-5; clone_size: NA; j_call: TRBJ1-2; d_call: NA; cdr3_nt: TGTGCCAGCAGCCTGACAGGAGATATTAATGGCTACACCTTC; cdr3_aa: CASSLTGDINGYTF
v_call: TRBV7-9; clone_size: NA; j_call: TRBJ1-2; d_call: NA; cdr3_nt: TGTGCCAGCAGCACAGATTACAGGGATGGCTACACCTTC; cdr3_aa: CASSTDYRDGYTF
v_call: TRBV29-1; clone_size: NA; j_call: TRBJ2-3; d_call: TRBD1; cdr3_nt: TGCAGCGTTGCGGTCAGGGGGGATACGCAGTATTTT; cdr3_aa: CSVAVRGDTQYF
v_call: TRBV9; clone_size: few; j_call: TRBJ2-7; d_call: TRBD2; cdr3_nt: TGTGCCAGCAGCGTAGCCCCTAGCGGCTCCTACGAGCAGTACTTC; cdr3_aa: CASSVAPSGSYEQYF
v_call: TRBV7-8; clone_size: NA; j_call: TRBJ2-7; d_call: TRBD2; cdr3_nt: TGTGCCAGCAGCCAGCTTACTAGCGCGTCCTACGAGCAGTACTTC; cdr3_aa: CASSQLTSASYEQYF
v_call: TRBV19; clone_size: NA; j_call: TRBJ1-4; d_call: TRBD1; cdr3_nt: TGTGCCAGTAGGGAGATAGGGACAGGGGGCGTCCGTGAAAAACTGTTTTTT; cdr3_aa: CASREIGTGGVREKLFF
v_call: TRBV6-1; clone_size: NA; j_call: TRBJ1-2; d_call: TRBD1; cdr3_nt: TGTGCCAGCAGGGGACAGGGGACCTATGGCTACACCTTC; cdr3_aa: CASRGQGTYGYTF
v_call: TRBV30; clone_size: NA; j_call: TRBJ1-2; d_call: TRBD1; cdr3_nt: TGTGCCTGGAGCCGGGACAGGGGAGGCTACACCTTC; cdr3_aa: CAWSRDRGGYTF
v_call: TRBV7-8; clone_size: NA; j_call: TRBJ2-3; d_call: TRBD2; cdr3_nt: TGTGCCAGCGCACTAGCGGGCACAGATACGCAGTATTTT; cdr3_aa: CASALAGTDTQYF
v_call: TRBV7-9; clone_size: NA; j_call: TRBJ2-3; d_call: NA; cdr3_nt: TGTGCCAGCAGCTCTCGTAGGACAGTGGGGTCGACAGATACGCAGTATTTT; cdr3_aa: CASSSRRTVGSTDTQYF
v_call: TRBV19; clone_size: once; j_call: TRBJ2-3; d_call: NA; cdr3_nt: TGTGCCAGTAATCCGACTAGTACGGATACGCAGTATTTT; cdr3_aa: CASNPTSTDTQYF